The clone carrying this TCR beta chain was detected only a few times. Antigen: not known. These data come from a study of T cells in localized non-small cell lung cancer. Study results and limitations: One tumor region alone was sequenced, and heterogeneity therefore remains possible. Peak T cell clonality was found in uninvolved adjacent lung, exceeding tumor.

The length of the CDR3 is 15 residues. In germline, CDR1 is SGHRS, CDR2 YFSETQ. With 3 bases clipped from V and 3 bases from J, the junction kept 7 bases outside the gene matches. Repertoires were generated with immunoSEQ multiplex PCR, while TCRdb's copy carries only in-frame clones and drops some. The data contain around 70,000 clones, about nine tenths of them singletons. Sequences were derived from peripheral blood, sampled before any cancer treatment. This rearrangement joins TRBV5-1 to TRBJ1-2; TRBD1 agrees at 8 bases. The source is a male donor older than 55 with stage III squamous cell lung carcinoma. DNA of the CDR3: TGCGCCAGCAGCTCATCAGGGGGCGAGGACTATGGCTACACCTTC. This codes for CASSSSGGEDYGYTF.